This T cell receptor beta chain was identified during a study of CD8 T cells in ankylosing spondylitis. The CDR3 sequence is 16 residues long. Germline V gene sequence: CDR1 DFQATT, CDR2 SNEGSKA (reference sequence). Unmatched junction bases numbered 10, after V lost 2 bases and J lost 7 bases. Via MiXCR, TCRdb re-called the 5' RACE reads, giving one row per CDR3 protein. The data show 150,000 to 200,000 distinct CDR3 sequences, roughly 18% seen once. Sequenced input: blood, either unsorted or a sorted T cell fraction (not recorded which). The sequence derives from a male donor aged 5 to 29 with ankylosing spondylitis or in good health (not recorded which). The genes are TRBV20-1 and TRBJ2-3, with TRBD2 identical over 12 bases. The CDR3 protein is CSARPTSGSLQYTQYF. The CDR3 nucleotides are TGCAGTGCTAGACCGACTAGCGGGAGCCTCCAATATACGCAGTATTTT.